The rows below give T cell receptor beta chains drawn from one sample of a study of T cells after posttransplantation cyclophosphamide. Profiled with immunoSEQ multiplex PCR; TCRdb holds only in-frame clones, not every one. In total the sample includes about 6,700 clones, none of them seen once. Sample: PBMCs, taken after an allogeneic stem cell transplant with post-transplant cyclophosphamide. The receptors stem from a male patient aged 25-45 years who received an allogeneic stem cell transplant from an unrelated donor, was CMV-positive, and had acute and chronic GVHD. These T cells may partly come from the graft donor. Each CDR3 is given with its conserved first and last residue. D genes are given only for firm matches. Clone size is given for some rows only: seen once, a few or many times, or a class if the clone is expanded.

CDR3aa,CDR3nt,j_gene,v_gene,abundance,d_gene
CSARQSYEQYF,TGCAGTGCTAGACAGTCCTACGAGCAGTACTTC,TRBJ2-7,TRBV20-1,.,.
CASSRTSSYEQYF,TGTGCCAGCAGTAGGACATCATCCTACGAGCAGTACTTC,TRBJ2-7,TRBV6-5,many,.
CASSPTGGNSNQPQHF,TGTGCCAGCAGCCCCACTGGTGGTAATAGCAATCAGCCCCAGCATTTT,TRBJ1-5,TRBV7-2,many,.
CASSDRQGVETQYF,TGTGCCAGCAGTGACCGACAGGGGGTGGAGACCCAGTACTTC,TRBJ2-5,TRBV6-6,many,TRBD1
CASSPLGGEQYF,TGTGCCAGCTCGCCGTTAGGGGGAGAGCAGTACTTC,TRBJ2-7,TRBV11-3,many,.
CASSQMRASKFF,TGTGCCAGCAGCCAAATGAGGGCTAGTAAGTTCTTC,TRBJ2-1,TRBV14,many,.
CASSEGQGYNSPLHF,TGTGCCAGCAGTGAGGGACAGGGCTACAATTCACCCCTCCACTTT,TRBJ1-6,TRBV2,many,TRBD1
CASRSGTGSMNTEAFF,TGCGCCAGCAGATCTGGGACAGGTTCTATGAACACTGAAGCTTTCTTT,TRBJ1-1,TRBV4-1,many,TRBD1
CASSFLPGYSDQPQHF,TGTGCCAGCAGTTTCTTGCCCGGTTATAGCGATCAGCCCCAGCATTTT,TRBJ1-5,TRBV5-5,.,.
CASSLVAQQYF,TGTGCCAGCAGCTTAGTAGCCCAGCAGTACTTC,TRBJ2-7,TRBV7-8,many,.
CASSLLQGGSTEAFF,TGTGCCAGCAGTTTGCTGCAGGGAGGGTCGACTGAAGCTTTCTTT,TRBJ1-1,TRBV27,many,.
CASSASGTGDTEAFF,TGTGCCAGCAGCGCCTCCGGGACAGGGGACACTGAAGCTTTCTTT,TRBJ1-1,TRBV9,medium-sized,TRBD1
CASSRGGDSNQPQHF,TGTGCCAGCAGCCGGGGGGGGGACAGCAATCAGCCCCAGCATTTT,TRBJ1-5,TRBV11-2,many,.
CASSLDPGGINEQFF,TGTGCCAGCAGCTTGGATCCAGGGGGCATCAATGAGCAGTTCTTC,TRBJ2-1,TRBV11-2,many,TRBD1
CASSPILPGGSEQFF,TGTGCCAGCAGCCCTATCCTCCCGGGAGGTAGTGAGCAGTTCTTC,TRBJ2-1,TRBV7-2,many,TRBD2
CASSLAVLLAGGSDTQYF,TGTGCCAGCAGCTTAGCGGTTCTACTAGCGGGAGGATCAGATACGCAGTATTTT,TRBJ2-3,TRBV7-2,many,TRBD2
CASSLRGGDSNQPQHF,TGTGCCAGCAGCCTGCGGGGCGGCGATAGCAATCAGCCCCAGCATTTT,TRBJ1-5,TRBV7-2,medium-sized,.
CASSVRTGSGANVLTF,TGCGCCAGCAGCGTGCGGACAGGGTCTGGGGCCAACGTCCTGACTTTC,TRBJ2-6,TRBV5-1,many,TRBD1
CASSSTWGQGTEKLFF,TGTGCCAGCAGCTCAACTTGGGGACAGGGGACTGAAAAACTGTTTTTT,TRBJ1-4,TRBV7-2,.,TRBD1
CASSHRDSQETQYF,TGTGCCAGCAGCCACCGGGACAGCCAAGAGACCCAGTACTTC,TRBJ2-5,TRBV11-3,many,TRBD1
CASSFTLQAGREQYF,TGTGCCAGCAGCTTCACCCTACAGGCCGGCCGAGAGCAGTACTTC,TRBJ2-7,TRBV7-2,many,.
CAWSPPRTQGAFF,TGTGCCTGGAGTCCCCCTCGGACCCAGGGAGCTTTCTTT,TRBJ1-1,TRBV30,many,.
CASSVGGGSYNEQFF,TGTGCCAGCAGCGTGGGGGGGGGTTCCTACAATGAGCAGTTCTTC,TRBJ2-1,TRBV9,many,TRBD2
CAIRDPGGQETQYF,TGTGCCATCCGCGACCCCGGGGGGCAAGAGACCCAGTACTTC,TRBJ2-5,TRBV10-3,.,TRBD2
CASSVGQGATEAFF,TGTGCCAGCAGCGTAGGGCAGGGGGCCACTGAAGCTTTCTTT,TRBJ1-1,TRBV9,many,TRBD1
CASSETSGELFF,TGTGCCAGCAGTGAGACTAGCGGGGAGCTGTTTTTT,TRBJ2-2,TRBV2,many,.
CASSIELTSGVAYEQYF,TGTGCCAGTAGTATAGAGCTGACTAGCGGAGTCGCCTACGAGCAGTACTTC,TRBJ2-7,TRBV19,many,TRBD2
CASSPGSPNTGELFF,TGTGCCAGCTCACCAGGCAGTCCGAACACCGGGGAGCTGTTTTTT,TRBJ2-2,TRBV18,many,.
CASSYEAVYGYTF,TGTGCCAGCAGTTACGAGGCAGTCTATGGCTACACCTTC,TRBJ1-2,TRBV6-5,many,.
CASSSPGLADTGELFF,TGTGCCAGCAGCTCCCCGGGACTAGCGGACACCGGGGAGCTGTTTTTT,TRBJ2-2,TRBV5-4,many,TRBD2
CASSFRGYSYEQYF,TGTGCCAGCAGTTTCAGGGGGTACTCCTACGAGCAGTACTTC,TRBJ2-7,TRBV27,many,TRBD1
CSANTGTVMDGYTF,TGCAGCGCGAATACCGGGACAGTGATGGATGGCTACACTTTC,TRBJ1-2,TRBV29-1,many,TRBD1
CASSLGQGGTEAFF,TGCGCCAGCAGCTTGGGACAGGGAGGAACTGAAGCTTTCTTT,TRBJ1-1,TRBV5-1,many,TRBD1
CASSDGTGNTEAFF,TGCGCCAGCAGTGATGGGACAGGGAACACTGAAGCTTTCTTT,TRBJ1-1,TRBV10-1,many,TRBD1
CAWTTALNTEAFF,TGTGCCTGGACGACAGCCCTGAACACTGAAGCTTTCTTT,TRBJ1-1,TRBV30,many,.
CASSLVGSGYGYTF,TGTGCCAGCAGCTTGGTCGGGAGCGGCTATGGCTACACCTTC,TRBJ1-2,TRBV5-4,.,.
CAGTPGVNQPQHF,TGTGCCGGCACCCCAGGGGTCAATCAGCCCCAGCATTTT,TRBJ1-5,TRBV6-6,medium-sized,.
CASRDGTGGSPLHF,TGTGCCAGCAGAGACGGGACAGGGGGCTCACCCCTCCACTTT,TRBJ1-6,TRBV2,many,TRBD1
CASSPRGTGEAAGYTF,TGTGCCAGCTCACCAAGAGGAACAGGGGAGGCGGCTGGCTACACCTTC,TRBJ1-2,TRBV18,many,TRBD1
CASSEALIPTGELFF,TGTGCCAGCAGCGAGGCCCTAATCCCCACCGGGGAGCTGTTTTTT,TRBJ2-2,TRBV14,large,.
CASSGGQGTYEQYF,TGCGCCAGCAGCGGGGGACAGGGGACGTACGAGCAGTACTTC,TRBJ2-7,TRBV5-1,medium-sized,TRBD1
CASSLSGRDTQYF,TGTGCCAGCAGCTTATCTGGGAGGGATACGCAGTATTTT,TRBJ2-3,TRBV7-9,.,.
CANRTGGGANVLTF,TGTGCCAACCGGACAGGTGGGGGGGCCAACGTCCTGACTTTC,TRBJ2-6,TRBV27,many,TRBD1
CSVVGTGDTQYF,TGCAGCGTTGTGGGCACAGGGGATACGCAGTATTTT,TRBJ2-3,TRBV29-1,many,.
CASSVAASGGPTDTQYF,TGTGCCAGCAGCGTGGCGGCTAGCGGGGGCCCCACAGATACGCAGTATTTT,TRBJ2-3,TRBV9,many,TRBD2
CASSLQGAGQPQHF,TGTGCCAGCAGCTTACAGGGGGCTGGTCAGCCCCAGCATTTT,TRBJ1-5,TRBV5-4,many,TRBD1
CASSSSRGQGSILFF,TGTGCCAGCAGCTCTTCCCGGGGACAGGGGAGTATTCTTTTCTTT,TRBJ1-1,TRBV11-3,many,TRBD1
CAISRGGYQPQHF,TGTGCCATCAGTCGGGGAGGGTATCAGCCCCAGCATTTT,TRBJ1-5,TRBV10-3,.,.
CASSLNPVNTEAFF,TGTGCCAGCAGTTTAAATCCTGTGAACACTGAAGCTTTCTTT,TRBJ1-1,TRBV27,medium-sized,.